The next 22 T cell receptor beta chains were all read from a single sample in a study of blood T cell repertoires in COVID-19. Some clones are missing from TCRdb's copy, which holds only in-frame ones; the method was immunoSEQ multiplex PCR. The sample holds about 300,000 clones, around 86% seen once. The sequencing sample was made of PBMCs or T cells enriched from blood (not recorded which). The receptor source for this set is a young man who had recovered from COVID-19.

The sample holds one count of this clone. The genes are TRBV7-9 and TRBJ2-1, with 8 bases aligning to TRBD1. The length of the CDR3 is 15 residues. Unmatched junction bases numbered 8, after V lost 5 bases and J lost 5 bases. Germline V gene sequence: CDR1 SEHNR, CDR2 FQNEAQ (reference sequence). The CDR3 DNA reads as TGTGCCAGCAGCAAAGGGACAGGCCTCAACAATGAGCAGTTCTTC. It encodes CASSKGTGLNNEQFF.

The V and J genes are TRBV24-1 and TRBJ1-2, with 7 bases matching TRBD1. The CDR3 loop spans 12 amino acids. Germline V gene data show CDR1 as KGHDR and CDR2 as SFDVKD. After removal of 7 bases from V and 2 bases from J, the junction contained 0 bases not matched to a gene. CDR3: CATRDRNYGYTF. CDR3 in DNA: TGTGCCACCAGGGACAGGAACTATGGCTACACCTTC.

On this clone: A junction boundary mismatches the germline segment, possibly from a read error. The gene calls are TRBV6-1 and TRBJ2-1; 11 bases match TRBD1. CDR1 and CDR2 (germline): MNHNS, SASEGT. This CDR3 is built from 14 residues. CDR3 amino acids: CASTEGQGANEQFF. As DNA, the CDR3 is TGTGCCAGCACTGAAGGACAGGGGGCAAATGAGCAGTTCTTC.

This clone occurred a few times. This chain uses TRBV5-6 with TRBJ1-3; D is unresolved. Trimming pared 5 bases from V and 1 base from J, leaving 7 bases between. The CDR3 consists of 13 residues. The germline gives CDR1 SGHDT, CDR2 YYEEEE. The CDR3 DNA sequence: TGTGCCAGCAGTCCCCTATCTGGAAACACCATATATTTT. Amino acid sequence: CASSPLSGNTIYF.

A single count supports this clone. The chain links TRBV9 to TRBJ2-5, with D maybe TRBD2 (6 bases). Germline V CDR1 and CDR2: SGDLS, YYNGEE. The CDR3 is 13 residues long. V gave up 4 bases and J gave up 5 bases, with 12 bases separating them. The CDR3 DNA is TGTGCCAGCAGCCCCGGGGCGGGGGAGACCCAGTACTTC. Amino acids: CASSPGAGETQYF. Supplemented by reference TRBV9 and TRBJ2-5, the full variable domain reads DSGVTQTPKHLITATGQRVTLRCSPRSGDLSVYWYQQSLDQGLQFLIQYYNGEERAKGNILERFSAQQFPDLHSELNLSSLELGDSALYFCASSPGAGETQYFGPGTRLLVL.

The chain links TRBV7-2 to TRBJ2-1; 9 nucleotides agree with TRBD2. The germline V gene encodes CDR1 SGHTA and CDR2 FQGNSA. V dropped 3 bases and J dropped 7; count of bases not matched to a gene: 4. This CDR3 contains 14 residues. CDR3 sequence reads: CASSLASGINEQFF. The CDR3 DNA sequence: TGTGCCAGCAGCTTGGCTAGCGGGATTAATGAGCAGTTCTTC.

A single count supports this clone. The rearrangement links TRBV7-2 to TRBJ2-7; D possibly corresponds to TRBD2 (6 bases). CDR1 is SGHTA and CDR2 is FQGNSA in the germline V gene. V lost 5 bases and J lost 0, with 20 bases in between. The CDR3 has 17 residues. The CDR3 DNA sequence: TGTGCCAGCAGCGCGGCCGGGGACTTTCAATTCTCCTACGAGCAGTACTTC. It yields the protein CASSAAGDFQFSYEQYF.

The J gene is TRBJ2-3, the V gene TRBV12-3 or TRBV12-4; D is unclear. V gave up 5 bases and J gave up 0 bases, with 3 bases separating them. The CDR3 is made up of 12 amino acids. The CDR3 DNA sequence: TGTGCCAGCAGTCGGAGCACAGATACGCAGTATTTT. The encoded protein is CASSRSTDTQYF.

Written as DNA, the CDR3 is TGCGCCAGCAGCCAAGATTCGGGACAAGCCTACGAGCAGTACTTC. Translation: CASSQDSGQAYEQYF. This rearrangement joins TRBV4-1 to TRBJ2-7; perhaps TRBD1 as D (6 bases). V lost 0 bases, J lost 2 bases, and 11 bases lay in between. Looked up from germline, CDR1 is MGHRA and CDR2 is YSYEKL. CDR3 length equals 15 residues.

The genes are TRBV24-1 and TRBJ2-7; D is perhaps TRBD1 (6 bases). The V gene's germline CDR1 is KGHDR and CDR2 SFDVKD. There are 15 residues in the CDR3. V dropped 3 bases and J dropped 2 bases, with 13 bases sitting between them. The CDR3 region has the DNA TGTGCCACCAGTGATGACAGGAGTGACACCTACGAGCAGTACTTC. As protein: CATSDDRSDTYEQYF.

The chain carries TRBV9 and TRBJ2-2; 8 nucleotides agree with TRBD1. Germline lookup yields CDR1 SGDLS and CDR2 YYNGEE. This CDR3 region has 16 residues. Losses at the gene ends were 4 bases for V and 0 bases for J; bases not matched to a gene: 5. DNA for the CDR3: TGTGCCAGCAGCCCTCGGACAGGGACGAACACCGGGGAGCTGTTTTTT. Its protein is CASSPRTGTNTGELFF.

V usage is TRBV10-1 and J usage is TRBJ2-5, with a possible D match to TRBD2 (5 bases). Germline CDR1 is WNHNN and CDR2 is SYGVQD (reference sequence). V lost 0 bases and J lost 2, with 10 bases in between. The CDR3 is 15 residues long. The CDR3 protein is CASSESQRRQETQYF. CDR3 coding DNA: TGCGCCAGCAGTGAGTCCCAGCGGCGACAAGAGACCCAGTACTTC.

This clone was seen a single time. The chain is built from TRBV9 and TRBJ1-5; D gene ambiguous. The CDR3 spans 14 residues. Trimming took off 0 bases at V and 3 bases at J, with 7 bases between the two ends. The germline V gene encodes CDR1 SGDLS and CDR2 YYNGEE. The CDR3: CASSVAGVNQPQHF. DNA of the CDR3: TGTGCCAGCAGCGTAGCAGGCGTCAATCAGCCCCAGCATTTT.

The J gene is TRBJ2-5, the V gene TRBV18, with D perhaps matching TRBD2 (6 bases). The CDR3 extends over 14 amino acids. Germline V gives CDR1 KGHSH, CDR2 LQKENI. V was pared by 2 bases and J by 0 bases, with 7 bases between. Here the CDR3 reads CASSPGRYQETQYF. The CDR3 coding sequence is TGTGCCAGCTCACCAGGGAGGTACCAAGAGACCCAGTACTTC.

About this clone itself: Distinct nucleotide sequences in the sample also encode this CDR3. The rearrangement uses TRBV18 and TRBJ2-5, with 10 bases that match TRBD1. With 3 bases clipped from V and 5 bases from J, the junction kept 0 bases outside the gene matches. Germline assignment: CDR1 KGHSH and CDR2 LQKENI. The CDR3 spans 13 residues. The CDR3 DNA sequence: TGTGCCAGCTCACCGGGACAGGGGGAGACCCAGTACTTC. It specifies CASSPGQGETQYF.

V and J are TRBV5-4 and TRBJ2-1; 7 nucleotides line up with TRBD2. CDR3 length: 16 residues. Trimming at V came to 0 bases and at J to 7 bases, leaving 10 bases not matched to a gene. Germline loops: CDR1 SGHNT, CDR2 YYREEE (reference sequence). The CDR3 bases are TGTGCCAGCAGCTTGGCCTGGGCGGGAGACGGTAATGAGCAGTTCTTC. Protein product: CASSLAWAGDGNEQFF. Variable domain in full (rest from reference TRBV5-4 and TRBJ2-1): ETGVTQSPTHLIKTRGQQVTLRCSSQSGHNTVSWYQQALGQGPQFIFQYYREEENGRGNFPPRFSGLQFPNYSSELNVNALELDDSALYLCASSLAWAGDGNEQFFGPGTRLTVL.

V gene TRBV20-1 combines with J gene TRBJ2-7, with unresolved D. CDR3 length: 13 residues. With 3 bases removed from V and 6 bases from J, the gap between germline ends came to 15 bases. Germline loops: CDR1 DFQATT, CDR2 SNEGSKA (reference sequence). The CDR3, as DNA: TGCAGTGCTAGTGCTGAGACCTCGGGCGAGCAGTACTTC. This encodes CSASAETSGEQYF.

The chain is built from TRBV24-1 and TRBJ1-2, with D perhaps matching TRBD1 (5 bases). Germline V lookup: CDR1 KGHDR, CDR2 SFDVKD. Between the trimmed V and J ends, which lost 3 bases and 7 bases, there was a span of 11 bases. This CDR3 has 13 amino acids. The CDR3 DNA follows: TGTGCCACCAGTGATCCATTGGGACTTGGCTACACCTTC. Its translation is CATSDPLGLGYTF.

The rearrangement uses TRBV27 and TRBJ1-6; TRBD1 aligns across 8 bases. This CDR3 contains 18 residues. Germline CDR1 MNHEY, CDR2 SMNVEV (reference sequence). J was trimmed by 0 bases and V by 4 bases; bases with no gene match: 8. CDR3 region: CASSSDRGGSSYNSPLHF. The CDR3 DNA sequence: TGTGCCAGCAGTTCAGACAGGGGAGGAAGCTCCTATAATTCACCCCTCCACTTT.

The sample holds a few counts of this clone. The chain employs TRBV10-1 and TRBJ1-2; 7 positions match TRBD1. The CDR3 has 13 residues. Unmatched junction bases numbered 5, after V lost 6 bases and J lost 4 bases. The germline V gene has CDR1 WNHNN and CDR2 SYGVQD (reference sequence). DNA for the CDR3: TGCGCCAGCAGCCAGGACAGGACCTATGGCTACACCTTC. It codes for CASSQDRTYGYTF.

The V call is TRBV3-1 (or the pseudogene TRBV3-2), the J call TRBJ1-4; TRBD1 aligns across 8 bases. Trimming at V came to 4 bases and at J to 6 bases, leaving 4 bases not matched to a gene. CDR1 and CDR2 (germline): LGHDT, YNNKEL (reference sequence). The CDR3 spans 14 residues. The CDR3 DNA sequence: TGTGCCAGCAGCCCCGGGACAGGCGATGAAAAACTGTTTTTT. Translating gives CASSPGTGDEKLFF.

The chain is built from TRBV19 and TRBJ2-2; 9 positions match TRBD1. Germline CDR1 reads LNHDA; CDR2 reads SQIVND (reference sequence). V trimming: 7 bases; J trimming: 4 bases; junction bases outside the gene matches: 4. The CDR3 has 14 amino acids. The CDR3 nucleotides read TGTGCCAGTACCCAGACAGGGGGCACCGGGGAGCTGTTTTTT. This translates into CASTQTGGTGELFF.